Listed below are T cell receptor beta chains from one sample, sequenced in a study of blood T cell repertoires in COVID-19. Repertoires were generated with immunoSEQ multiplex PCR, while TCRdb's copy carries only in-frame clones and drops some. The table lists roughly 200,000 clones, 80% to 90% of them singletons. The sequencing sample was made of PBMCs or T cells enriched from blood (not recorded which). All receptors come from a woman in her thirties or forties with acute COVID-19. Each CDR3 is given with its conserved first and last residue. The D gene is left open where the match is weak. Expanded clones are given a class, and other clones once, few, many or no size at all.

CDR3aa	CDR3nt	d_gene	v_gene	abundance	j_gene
CASIPSGVPGTNTEAFF	TGTGCCAGTATCCCCTCGGGGGTTCCAGGGACGAACACTGAAGCTTTCTTT	NA	TRBV19	NA	TRBJ1-1
CASSLGDRTSTEAFF	TGTGCCAGCAGCCTAGGGGACAGGACTAGCACTGAAGCTTTCTTT	TRBD1	TRBV7-9	NA	TRBJ1-1
CASSPNPWTGQNYGYTF	TGTGCCAGCAGTCCTAACCCCTGGACAGGGCAGAACTATGGCTACACCTTC	TRBD1	TRBV27	NA	TRBJ1-2
CASSFLAGSNYGYTF	TGTGCCAGCAGTTTCCTCGCAGGGTCTAACTATGGCTACACCTTC	NA	TRBV27	NA	TRBJ1-2
CASRGQRYGYTF	TGCGCCAGCCGGGGACAGCGCTATGGCTACACCTTC	TRBD1	TRBV5-1	NA	TRBJ1-2
CASSDNRDGTQYF	TGTGCCAGCTCAGACAACAGGGACGGGACCCAGTACTTC	NA	TRBV18	NA	TRBJ2-5
CASSLTRGNKETQYF	TGTGCCAGCAGCTTAACGAGGGGGAACAAAGAGACCCAGTACTTC	NA	TRBV7-3	NA	TRBJ2-5
CSASVGGGRGYTF	TGCAGTGCTAGTGTCGGGGGGGGTCGTGGCTACACCTTC	NA	TRBV20-1	NA	TRBJ1-2
CASSPDYRQYF	TGTGCCAGCAGTCCCGACTACCGGCAGTATTTT	NA	TRBV12-3/TRBV12-4	NA	TRBJ2-3
CASSISTGDNSPLHF	TGTGCCAGTAGTATATCAACAGGGGATAATTCACCCCTCCACTTT	TRBD1	TRBV19	NA	TRBJ1-6
CASSHRGRGEDGYTF	TGTGCCAGCAGCCACCGGGGCAGGGGAGAGGATGGCTACACCTTC	NA	TRBV13	NA	TRBJ1-2
CASSLEGAFTDTQYF	TGTGCCAGCAGCTTAGAGGGGGCTTTCACAGATACGCAGTATTTT	TRBD1	TRBV7-3	NA	TRBJ2-3
CASSLLGATNYGYTF	TGCGCCAGCAGCTTGCTGGGGGCTACTAACTATGGCTACACCTTC	NA	TRBV5-1	NA	TRBJ1-2
CASSLMLGGGARETQYF	TGTGCCAGCAGCTTGATGTTGGGCGGGGGGGCTCGAGAGACCCAGTACTTC	TRBD2	TRBV5-4	NA	TRBJ2-5
CASSYSQGVTEAFF	TGTGCCAGCAGTTACTCGCAGGGGGTCACTGAAGCTTTCTTT	TRBD1	TRBV6-5	few	TRBJ1-1
CASSLTGRGGFF	TGTGCCAGCAGCCTTACGGGCAGGGGTGGTTTCTTT	NA	TRBV5-5	NA	TRBJ1-1
CASSQVLAAGMNTEAFF	TGTGCCAGCAGCCAAGTACTCGCGGCAGGGATGAACACTGAAGCTTTCTTT	NA	TRBV14	NA	TRBJ1-1
CASRTTGRAYEQYF	TGTGCCAGCAGGACGACAGGGAGAGCCTACGAGCAGTACTTC	TRBD1	TRBV5-8	NA	TRBJ2-7
CASNKQGFTEAFF	TGTGCCAGCAATAAGCAGGGTTTCACTGAAGCTTTCTTT	NA	TRBV25-1	NA	TRBJ1-1
CASSFYFESTSYEQYF	TGTGCCAGCAGTTTTTACTTTGAGAGCACCTCCTACGAGCAGTACTTC	NA	TRBV27	once	TRBJ2-7
CATSRDGKDREGYTF	TGTGCCACCAGCAGAGATGGGAAGGACAGGGAGGGCTACACCTTC	TRBD1	TRBV15	NA	TRBJ1-2
CASSPRGVGVTEAFF	TGTGCCAGCAGCCCCCGGGGGGTGGGCGTCACTGAAGCTTTCTTT	NA	TRBV9	once	TRBJ1-1
CASSRGSSTIYF	TGTGCCAGCAGCCGAGGGAGTAGCACCATATATTTT	NA	TRBV12-3/TRBV12-4	few	TRBJ1-3
CASTSAGRGNEQFF	TGTGCCAGTACCTCAGCGGGGAGAGGGAATGAGCAGTTCTTC	TRBD2	TRBV19	NA	TRBJ2-1
CASSLQGTGNTIYF	TGCGCCAGCAGCTTACAGGGTACTGGAAACACCATATATTTT	NA	TRBV5-1	NA	TRBJ1-3
CASSSQGGGNNSPLHF	TGTGCCAGCAGCTCACAGGGGGGTGGGAATAATTCACCCCTCCACTTT	TRBD1	TRBV7-2	NA	TRBJ1-6
CASSQETGTGGFQPQHF	TGTGCCAGCAGCCAGGAAACCGGGACAGGGGGCTTTCAGCCCCAGCATTTT	TRBD1	TRBV3-1/TRBV3-2	NA	TRBJ1-5
CASSLAGGFNSPLHF	TGTGCCAGCAGCTTAGCGGGGGGATTCAATTCACCCCTCCACTTT	NA	TRBV7-9	NA	TRBJ1-6
CASSKEGYGYTF	TGTGCCAGCAGTAAAGAGGGCTATGGCTACACCTTC	NA	TRBV25-1	NA	TRBJ1-2
CASSLVSTTNEKLFF	TGTGCCAGCAGCTTAGTGAGCACAACTAATGAAAAACTGTTTTTT	NA	TRBV7-2	NA	TRBJ1-4
CASRKGGTYNEQFF	TGTGCCAGCAGGAAGGGGGGGACCTACAATGAGCAGTTCTTC	NA	TRBV6-5	NA	TRBJ2-1
CASSLDRIRDGTEAFF	TGCGCCAGCAGCTTGGACCGAATTCGGGATGGCACTGAAGCTTTCTTT	NA	TRBV5-1	NA	TRBJ1-1
CSVRGLGNTIYF	TGCAGCGTTAGGGGGCTCGGAAACACCATATATTTT	TRBD1	TRBV29-1	NA	TRBJ1-3
CASSVGGGSYNEQFF	TGTGCCAGCAGCGTAGGCGGGGGCTCCTACAATGAGCAGTTCTTC	TRBD2	TRBV9	few	TRBJ2-1
CASSSTGTLNTEAFF	TGTGCCAGCAGCTCTACAGGGACCCTGAACACTGAAGCTTTCTTT	NA	TRBV9	NA	TRBJ1-1
CASNPLGGTEAFF	TGTGCCAGTAACCCCCTGGGAGGGACTGAAGCTTTCTTT	NA	TRBV19	NA	TRBJ1-1
CSVTGQMNTEAFF	TGCAGCGTCACGGGACAGATGAACACTGAAGCTTTCTTT	TRBD1	TRBV29-1	NA	TRBJ1-1
CASTGEAVNTEAFF	TGTGCCAGCACCGGCGAGGCAGTGAACACTGAAGCTTTCTTT	NA	TRBV25-1	NA	TRBJ1-1
CASSTGRGQPQHF	TGTGCCAGCAGTACAGGGAGAGGTCAGCCCCAGCATTTT	NA	TRBV12-3/TRBV12-4	NA	TRBJ1-5
CASSFGERGVTKNIQYF	TGTGCCAGCAGCTTTGGAGAGCGGGGGGTCACCAAAAACATTCAGTACTTC	NA	TRBV12-1	NA	TRBJ2-4
CASSSKVGGPYGYTF	TGTGCCAGCAGCTCCAAGGTGGGGGGACCCTATGGCTACACCTTC	NA	TRBV7-2	NA	TRBJ1-2
CAKGPYNQPQHF	TGTGCCAAGGGGCCCTACAATCAGCCCCAGCATTTT	NA	TRBV2	NA	TRBJ1-5
CASSQDPGDTEAFF	TGTGCCAGCAGCCAAGATCCAGGGGACACTGAAGCTTTCTTT	NA	TRBV14	NA	TRBJ1-1
CASSIGSGSGNTIYF	TGTGCCAGTAGTATTGGATCGGGATCTGGAAACACCATATATTTT	NA	TRBV19	NA	TRBJ1-3
CAISWDSWGYTF	TGTGCCATCAGCTGGGACAGCTGGGGCTACACCTTC	TRBD1	TRBV10-3	NA	TRBJ1-2
CASSLPGGKLFF	TGTGCCAGCAGTTTACCGGGAGGAAAACTGTTTTTT	NA	TRBV12-3/TRBV12-4	NA	TRBJ1-4
CASSLSYSKGYTF	TGTGCCAGCAGTTTATCGTACAGCAAAGGCTACACCTTC	NA	TRBV27	few	TRBJ1-2
CASSRNRGLTEAFF	TGTGCCAGCAGTCGTAACAGGGGGCTCACTGAAGCTTTCTTT	TRBD1	TRBV3-1/TRBV3-2	few	TRBJ1-1
CASSWGPTEAFF	TGTGCCAGCAGTTGGGGGCCAACGGAAGCTTTCTTT	NA	TRBV6-2/TRBV6-3	NA	TRBJ1-1
CASSPGGSYGYTF	TGTGCCAGCAGCCCAGGGGGCAGCTATGGCTACACCTTC	TRBD1	TRBV7-2	NA	TRBJ1-2
CASSYRQGTNEKLFF	TGTGCCAGCAGTTACCGACAGGGGACTAATGAAAAACTGTTTTTT	TRBD1	TRBV6-5	NA	TRBJ1-4
CASSSRAGGNEQFF	TGTGCCAGCAGCTCTCGGGCAGGGGGGAATGAGCAGTTCTTC	NA	TRBV7-3	once	TRBJ2-1